The rows below give T cell receptor beta chains drawn from one sample of a study of cytomegalovirus exposure and HLA in healthy donors. Sequencing used immunoSEQ multiplex PCR; TCRdb keeps in-frame clones, though not all of them. Of 150,000 to 250,000 clones in the sample, about 79% were seen once. The sample taken for sequencing was PBMCs. The receptor set was obtained from a woman between 25 and 40 years old in good health and CMV-seropositive. The CDR3 runs from the conserved cysteine through the conserved F or W. A D gene is named only where the DNA matches it firmly. Size tells how often a clone was seen (once, few, many) or the class of an expanded clone, and some rows leave it out.

.	TRBV7-8	15	TRBJ2-1	TRBD1	TGTGCCAGCAGCTTAGTGGACAGGGCGGCCCTTGAGCAGTTCTTC	CASSLVDRAALEQFF
.	TRBV7-8	14	TRBJ1-4	TRBD1	TGTGCCAGCAGCTTAGGAGGGGGCGTAGAAAAACTGTTTTTT	CASSLGGGVEKLFF
.	TRBV7-2	15	TRBJ2-7	TRBD2	TGTGCCAGCAGCTTAGGGGGAGGGTTCGGGTACGAGCAGTACTTC	CASSLGGGFGYEQYF
.	TRBV6-4	13	TRBJ1-1	TRBD1	TGTGCCAGCAGTCCCCGACAGGGAATCGGAGCTTTCTTT	CASSPRQGIGAFF
.	TRBV2	15	TRBJ2-2	TRBD1	TGTGCCAGCAGTTTCGACAGGGGGAACACCGGGGAGCTGTTTTTT	CASSFDRGNTGELFF
.	TRBV9	15	TRBJ2-7	.	TGTGCCAGCAGCGCCGATCTCGGGGGTCTACGCGAGCAGTACTTC	CASSADLGGLREQYF
.	TRBV6-1	17	TRBJ2-2	.	TGTGCCAGCAGTGAAGCGGTCGGGGGATTGGGCGCCGGGGAGCTGTTTTTT	CASSEAVGGLGAGELFF
.	TRBV19	15	TRBJ2-5	TRBD2	TGTGCCACTAAAGGACTAGCGGGCCGAGAAGAGACCCAGTACTTC	CATKGLAGREETQYF
few	TRBV6-1	15	TRBJ2-3	.	TGTGCCAGCAGGCAAATAGAAAGAGGCACAGATACGCAGTATTTT	CASRQIERGTDTQYF
.	TRBV27	18	TRBJ1-4	TRBD1	TGTGCCAGCAGTCTGGACAGGGAATTCTTTCAGGGGCGTGAAAAACTGTTTTTT	CASSLDREFFQGREKLFF